This note documents a single T cell receptor beta chain sequence. Its antigen remains undetermined. One base away there is no much larger clone; base qualities are not given. The immunoSEQ Assay, a bias-controlled multiplex PCR, was used to amplify TCRbeta CDR3 regions from genomic DNA. Per the source publication's procedure: Within the assay, amplification of reference gene primers was used to estimate how many nucleated cells each sample contained. To quantify the absolute abundance of each unique TCRbeta CDR3 rearrangement, sequence reads were collapsed and filtered. For each sample, productive Simpson clonality was calculated by taking the square root of Simpson's diversity index across productive rearrangements. In TCRdb, the immuneACCESS table is reduced to in-frame sequences with V and J assigned. These tables do not hold every clone; where another copy was compared, an unresolved V gene accounts for under half, and the others remain unexplained. That table is the source of V, J and clone size, and D and trimming were worked out from the DNA. The sample has around 140,000 clones on record, about four fifths of them singletons. Together, the top ten hold more than 1.3% of the sample.

Each collaborating institution followed its own protocols to collect whole blood in K2EDTA tubes. Collaborator samples were shipped for TCRbeta analysis as frozen whole blood, isolated PBMCs, or DNA extracted from either sample type. The data originate from a study of blood T cell repertoires in COVID-19 (dated by TCRdb to 2018 to 2021). The study in broad terms: The collaborator samples originated in the United States, Italy and Spain and spanned the acute and convalescent phases of COVID-19. The material from the prospective study consisted of cDNA or gDNA derived from T cells, B-cell-depleted T cells, or PBMCs. The dataset comprised deeply sampled blood TCRbeta repertoires from subjects exposed to, actively infected with, or recovered from COVID-19. The repertoires were released in a freely available public database intended as a resource for research on the immune response to SARS-CoV-2. Samples came from the ongoing ImmuneRACE study (first 160 participants) plus 1,254 subjects from 6 global collaborators. A de-identified subject ID, COVID-19 status, age in years and sex were almost always included in the sample metadata. Where HLA class I and class II types were available, the types were taken from metadata supplied by the sample provider, not from assay-based typing. Broader findings and caveats from the paper: How much clinical and demographic metadata was included differed by source and by participant, and the metadata was provided uncurated.

Looking up the germline V gene yields CDR1 MDHEN and CDR2 SYDVKM. V and J lose 3 bases and 4 bases, and a span of 12 bases separates them. The CDR3 starts with the cysteine, ends with the phenylalanine, and has 14 residues. Just CDR3 DNA is preserved here, 42 bases in frame from base 1. The sequence was collected from a man aged 60 to 69 with acute or convalescent COVID-19. Material: peripheral blood. The chain uses TRBV28 and TRBJ1-2; the D gene cannot be named for sure. The encoded CDR3 is CASSLVGEFYGYTF. Here is the DNA: TGTGCCAGCAGTTTGGTCGGGGAATTCTATGGCTACACCTTC.